Following are 5 T cell receptor beta chains from one sample sequenced in a study of CD8 T cells in Susac syndrome. Reverse transcription of about 0.45 to 1 ug RNA was carried out with random hexamers. Each CDR3 protein gets one entry after TCRdb re-called the immunoSEQ multiplex PCR reads with MiXCR. This sample has 150,000 to 200,000 distinct CDR3 sequences, with 90% to 95% found just once. The sample taken for sequencing was CD4+ T cells from PBMCs. All receptors come from a human donor with Susac syndrome.

The V gene is TRBV19, the J gene TRBJ2-3; 8 nucleotides align to TRBD2. The CDR3 is made up of 13 amino acids. Germline trimming cut 7 bases from V and 0 bases from J; bases unmatched to any gene: 0. CDR1 and CDR2 from the germline V gene are LNHDA and SQIVND (reference sequence). The CDR3: CASKRGSTDTQYF. Written as DNA, the CDR3 is TGTGCCAGTAAGCGGGGGAGCACAGATACGCAGTATTTT.

The V gene is TRBV20-1, the J gene TRBJ2-7; D is possibly TRBD1 or TRBD2 (5 bases each). This CDR3 comprises 15 residues. Germline V gives CDR1 DFQATT, CDR2 SNEGSKA (reference sequence). V lost 5 bases, J lost 0 bases, and 17 bases lay in between. This CDR3 is CSAGTGSMPSYEQYF. CDR3 DNA: TGCAGTGCTGGGACGGGATCTATGCCCTCCTACGAGCAGTACTTC.

The DNA for the CDR3 is TGTGCCAGCACCAAGGGACTAGCGGGACCCAATGAGCAGTTCTTC. It translates to CASTKGLAGPNEQFF. This rearrangement joins TRBV9 to TRBJ2-1; TRBD2 matches at 13 bases. CDR3 length: 15 residues. With V trimmed by 6 bases and J by 6 bases, 6 bases remained unmatched. CDR1 and CDR2 from the germline V gene are SGDLS and YYNGEE.

The gene calls are TRBV12-3 or TRBV12-4 and TRBJ2-2; no firm D call. V lost 5 bases and J lost 7, with 14 bases in between. The CDR3 covers 14 residues. The CDR3 is CASSPQTTHGELFF. CDR3 coding DNA: TGTGCCAGCAGTCCTCAAACTACGCACGGGGAGCTGTTTTTT.

The rearrangement links TRBV2 to TRBJ2-7, with no clear D. CDR1 and CDR2 from the germline V gene are SNHLY and FYNNEI. There are 12 residues in the CDR3. Trimming shortened V by 7 bases and J by 2 bases, and 9 bases separated the two germline ends. CDR3: CASTPWAYEQYF. The CDR3 coding sequence is TGTGCCAGCACCCCTTGGGCCTACGAGCAGTACTTC.